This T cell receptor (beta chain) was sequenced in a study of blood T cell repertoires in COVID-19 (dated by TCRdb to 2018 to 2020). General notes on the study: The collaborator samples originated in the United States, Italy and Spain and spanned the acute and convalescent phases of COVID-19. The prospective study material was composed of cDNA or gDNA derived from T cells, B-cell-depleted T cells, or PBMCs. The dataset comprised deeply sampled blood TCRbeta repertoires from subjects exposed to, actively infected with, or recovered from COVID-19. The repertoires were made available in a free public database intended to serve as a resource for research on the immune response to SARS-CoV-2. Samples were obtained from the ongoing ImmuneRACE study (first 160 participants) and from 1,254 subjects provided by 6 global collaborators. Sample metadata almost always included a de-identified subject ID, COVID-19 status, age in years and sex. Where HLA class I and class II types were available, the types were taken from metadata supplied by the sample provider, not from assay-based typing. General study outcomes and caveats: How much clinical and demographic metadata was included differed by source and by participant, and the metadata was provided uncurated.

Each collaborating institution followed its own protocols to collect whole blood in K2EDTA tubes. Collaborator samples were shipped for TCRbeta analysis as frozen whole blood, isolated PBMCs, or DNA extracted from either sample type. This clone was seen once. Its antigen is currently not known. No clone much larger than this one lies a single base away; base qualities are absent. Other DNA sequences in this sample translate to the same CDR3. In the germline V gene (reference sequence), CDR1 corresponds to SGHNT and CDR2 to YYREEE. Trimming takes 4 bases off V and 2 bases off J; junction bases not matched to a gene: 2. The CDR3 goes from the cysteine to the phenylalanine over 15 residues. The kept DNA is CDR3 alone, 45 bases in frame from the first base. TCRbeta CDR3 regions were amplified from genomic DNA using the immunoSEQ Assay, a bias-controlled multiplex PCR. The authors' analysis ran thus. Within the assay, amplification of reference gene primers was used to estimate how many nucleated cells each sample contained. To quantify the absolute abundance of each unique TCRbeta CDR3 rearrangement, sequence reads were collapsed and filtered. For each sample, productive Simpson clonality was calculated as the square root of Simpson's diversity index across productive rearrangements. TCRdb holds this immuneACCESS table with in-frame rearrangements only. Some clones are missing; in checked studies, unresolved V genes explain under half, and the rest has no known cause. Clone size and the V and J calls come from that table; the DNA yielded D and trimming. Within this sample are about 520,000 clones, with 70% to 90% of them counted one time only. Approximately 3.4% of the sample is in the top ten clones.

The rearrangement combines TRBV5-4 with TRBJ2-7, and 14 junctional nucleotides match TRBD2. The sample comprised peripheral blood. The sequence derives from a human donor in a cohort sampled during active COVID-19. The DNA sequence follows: TGTGCCAGCAGCCTGGGACTAGCGGGAGCCTACGAGCAGTACTTC. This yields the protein CASSLGLAGAYEQYF.